The next 13 T cell receptor beta chains were all read from a single sample in a study of T cell responses to AZD1222 COVID-19 vaccine. Repertoires were generated with immunoSEQ multiplex PCR, while TCRdb's copy carries only in-frame clones and drops some. The sample lists about 150,000 clones; roughly 88% were seen once. The material sequenced was peripheral blood, taken on day 0 of AZD1222 vaccination. The receptors were gathered from an adult in good health.

The chain couples TRBV3-1 (or the pseudogene TRBV3-2) to TRBJ2-7; 7 nucleotides match TRBD2. The CDR3 extends over 18 amino acids. V lost 4 bases to trimming and J lost 4 bases; unmatched junction nucleotides: 19. From germline, CDR1 is LGHDT and CDR2 YNNKEL (reference sequence). CDR3: CASSPRLPGRGAGYEQYF. As DNA, the CDR3 is TGTGCCAGCAGCCCCCGACTTCCCGGTAGGGGAGCGGGGTACGAGCAGTACTTC.

A note on this clone: This specimen includes other DNA sequences encoding the same CDR3. J is TRBJ2-2 and V is TRBV19; perhaps D is TRBD1 or TRBD2 (5 bases each). The CDR3 sequence is 13 residues long. The ends were cut back, 5 bases at V and 1 base at J, with 5 bases in the middle. Germline lookup yields CDR1 LNHDA and CDR2 SQIVND (reference sequence). The CDR3 reads CASSGGNTGELFF. In nucleotides, the CDR3 is TGTGCCAGTAGTGGGGGGAACACCGGGGAGCTGTTTTTT.

CDR3 loop: CASRPRGVFYGYTF. The DNA of the CDR3 is TGTGCCAGCAGACCCCGAGGGGTTTTCTATGGCTACACCTTC. The chain carries TRBV5-6 and TRBJ1-2, with D perhaps TRBD1 (5 bases). The CDR3 sequence is 14 residues long. With 5 bases removed from V and 4 bases from J, the gap between germline ends came to 15 bases. Germline V CDR1 and CDR2: SGHDT, YYEEEE.

The genes are TRBV7-2 and TRBJ2-7; the match to TRBD2 covers 16 bases. The CDR3 contains 15 residues. Per the germline V gene, CDR1 is SGHTA and CDR2 is FQGNSA. The V gene end was trimmed by 3 bases and the J gene end by 4 bases; junction bases not matched to a gene: 0. In DNA form, the CDR3 reads TGTGCCAGCAGCTTGGGACTAGCGGGGGGGTACGAGCAGTACTTC. This gives the protein CASSLGLAGGYEQYF.

This clone showed up just once. The chain uses TRBV23-1 and TRBJ2-7, with 7 bases aligning to TRBD2. TRBV23-1 is placed among ORFs of uncertain function. The CDR3 spans 16 residues. The J segment lost 0 bases and the V segment lost 3 bases, leaving 8 bases of the junction unmatched. The CDR3 DNA sequence: TGCGCCAGCAGTCATAGCCGGGGGGTGCTCTCCTACGAGCAGTACTTC. Translation: CASSHSRGVLSYEQYF.

The genes are TRBV18 and TRBJ2-7; unclear D gene. V was pared by 3 bases and J by 2 bases, with 8 bases between. Germline V lookup: CDR1 KGHSH, CDR2 LQKENI. CDR3 length: 13 amino acids. The CDR3 DNA sequence: TGTGCCAGCTCACCCCCAGGCCCCTACGAGCAGTACTTC. The encoded protein is CASSPPGPYEQYF.

This chain joins TRBV5-8 and TRBJ2-5; unclear D gene. V was trimmed by 4 bases and J by 3 bases, leaving 10 bases between them. The CDR3 is 13 amino acids. Looked up from germline, CDR1 is SGHTS and CDR2 is YDEGEE. The chain's CDR3 is CASSARIKETQYF. The CDR3 nucleotides are TGTGCCAGCAGCGCGAGAATCAAAGAGACCCAGTACTTC.

V gene TRBV5-1 combines with J gene TRBJ1-1; 8 bases match TRBD1. Germline V CDR1 and CDR2: SGHRS, YFSETQ. The CDR3 consists of 17 residues. Trimming cost V 4 bases and J 1 base; bases outside gene matches: 12. DNA of the CDR3: TGCGCCAGCAGCGGGTGGACAGGGTCTCCGGGGAACACTGAAGCTTTCTTT. The encoded protein is CASSGWTGSPGNTEAFF.

The chain recombines TRBV4-2 with TRBJ2-7, with 8 nucleotides matching TRBD1. Germline V gene sequence: CDR1 LGHNA, CDR2 YNFKEQ. With 0 bases clipped from V and 2 bases from J, the junction kept 9 bases outside the gene matches. The length of the CDR3 is 17 residues. This chain's CDR3 is CASSQDDRQGATYEQYF. CDR3 bases: TGTGCCAGCAGCCAAGACGATAGGCAGGGGGCCACCTACGAGCAGTACTTC.

The chain couples TRBV11-2 to TRBJ2-5; TRBD1 might be the D (7 bases). Between the trimmed V and J ends, which lost 7 bases and 4 bases, there was a span of 25 bases. Germline lookup yields CDR1 SGHAT and CDR2 FQNNGV. The CDR3 runs 17 residues. CDR3 sequence reads: CASTRGAVSGAGETQYF. The CDR3, as DNA: TGTGCCAGCACCAGGGGGGCCGTCAGTGGGGCGGGAGAGACCCAGTACTTC.

V and J are TRBV5-1 and TRBJ1-2; possibly TRBD1 for D (5 bases). CDR1 and CDR2 (germline): SGHRS, YFSETQ. This CDR3 region has 15 residues. V lost 0 bases and J 4 bases, leaving 13 bases between the germline ends. CDR3 in DNA: TGCGCCAGCAGCTTGGCTCAGGGTAGTACCTATGGCTACACCTTC. It translates to CASSLAQGSTYGYTF.

This chain joins TRBV6-6 and TRBJ2-1; 8 bases are a match to TRBD2. The V gene end was trimmed by 7 bases and the J gene end by 4 bases; junction bases not matched to a gene: 6. The CDR3 sequence is 14 residues long. CDR1 and CDR2 from the germline V gene are MNHNY and SVGAGI (reference sequence). The CDR3 is CASTTGLGYNEQFF. CDR3 sequence (DNA): TGTGCCAGCACCACGGGACTAGGGTACAATGAGCAGTTCTTC.

The V gene is TRBV7-9, the J gene TRBJ2-7; no firm D call. Between the trimmed V and J ends, which lost 5 bases and 0 bases, there was a span of 23 bases. CDR3 length: 18 amino acids. Germline V CDR1 and CDR2: SEHNR, FQNEAQ (reference sequence). The CDR3 spells CASSQASLVWASSYEQYF. For the CDR3, the DNA is TGTGCCAGCAGCCAAGCGTCCCTCGTTTGGGCGAGCTCCTACGAGCAGTACTTC.